The 21 T cell receptor beta chains in this list originate from one sample, sequenced in a study of spatial heterogeneity in lung cancer. TCRdb passed the 5' RACE reads through MiXCR, listing each CDR3 protein once. The repertoire consists of under 75,000 distinct CDR3 sequences, with roughly 8.9% occurring once and the leading ten covering less than 2%. The time point here: blood at routine non-recurrence follow-up after resection. This sample comprised PBMCs, obtained at follow-up. The receptors come from a female donor with early-stage non-small cell lung cancer.

This clonotype was recorded a few times. The chain employs TRBV5-1 and TRBJ2-3; no clear D. The germline gives CDR1 SGHRS, CDR2 YFSETQ. This CDR3 has 13 residues. V lost 4 bases and J 5 bases, leaving 11 bases between the germline ends. This CDR3 is CASSPGPGDTQYF. The CDR3 coding sequence is TGCGCCAGCAGCCCCGGACCGGGAGATACGCAGTATTTT.

This clonotype was recorded many times. The chain uses TRBV6-5 and TRBJ2-3; TRBD2 might be the D (5 bases). Trimming shortened V by 8 bases and J by 1 base, and 7 bases separated the two germline ends. This CDR3 is 12 amino acids long. Germline V gene data show CDR1 as MNHEY and CDR2 as SVGAGI. CDR3 nucleotide sequence: TGTGCCAGCCGAGCGGGCACAGATACGCAGTATTTT. Residues: CASRAGTDTQYF.

This clonotype appeared many times. The chain recombines TRBV11-2 with TRBJ2-1, with D hard to call. This CDR3 spans 12 amino acids. V was trimmed by 2 bases and J by 4 bases, leaving 3 bases between them. Germline CDR1 is SGHAT and CDR2 is FQNNGV. The CDR3 DNA reads as TGTGCCAGCAGCTTACTATACAATGAGCAGTTCTTC. Translating it yields CASSLLYNEQFF.

V gene TRBV14 combines with J gene TRBJ2-1; D is ambiguous. The CDR3 contains 17 residues. The V gene's germline CDR1 is SGHDN and CDR2 FVKESK. The germline V and J ends were trimmed by 0 bases and 3 bases, with 15 bases remaining between them. CDR3 coding DNA: TGTGCCAGCAGCCAAGATCTAGTCAGAATCGTCTACAATGAGCAGTTCTTC. As protein: CASSQDLVRIVYNEQFF. The full variable domain, its missing parts supplied by reference TRBV14 and TRBJ2-1, is EAGVTQFPSHSVIEKGQTVTLRCDPISGHDNLYWYRRVMGKEIKFLLHFVKESKQDESGMPNNRFLAERTGGTYSTLKVQPAELEDSGVYFCASSQDLVRIVYNEQFFGPGTRLTVL.

This clonotype was detected many times. The chain carries TRBV28 and TRBJ2-7; TRBD1 matches at 12 bases. After removal of 5 bases from V and 6 bases from J, the junction contained 8 bases not matched to a gene. CDR1 and CDR2 from the germline V gene are MDHEN and SYDVKM. This CDR3 region has 15 residues. CDR3 coding DNA: TGTGCCAGCAGTAATACCGGGACAGGGGGCTTCGAGCAGTACTTC. Its translation: CASSNTGTGGFEQYF.

A remark on this clonotype: Since a much larger clone is just one base distant, this may be a read error. V and J are TRBV7-3 and TRBJ2-3, with 9 bases identical to TRBD1. Unmatched junction bases numbered 10, after V lost 8 bases and J lost 7 bases. The CDR3 sequence is 14 residues long. CDR1 is SGHTA and CDR2 is FQGTGA in the germline V gene. The CDR3 DNA is TGTGCCAGCCGCGCCGGGACAGGGCCCTATACGCAGTATTTT. Amino acids: CASRAGTGPYTQYF.

The V call is TRBV7-9, the J call TRBJ2-3, with TRBD2 matching 7 bases. There are 14 residues in the CDR3. Germline CDR1 and CDR2: SEHNR and FQNEAQ (reference sequence). V gave up 6 bases and J gave up 5 bases; unmatched junction bases: 8. The CDR3 bases are TGTGCCAGCAGGAGTGCGGGAGCTAAAGATACGCAGTATTTT. Its protein is CASRSAGAKDTQYF.

V usage is TRBV12-3 or TRBV12-4 and J usage is TRBJ1-3; D is undetermined. The CDR3 is made up of 13 amino acids. With 4 bases removed from V and 0 bases from J, the gap between germline ends came to 4 bases. The CDR3 loop is CASSSLSGNTIYF. CDR3 nucleotide sequence: TGTGCCAGCAGTTCGCTCTCTGGAAACACCATATATTTT.

This clonotype has more than one count but fewer than ten. The V and J genes are TRBV6-6 and TRBJ2-5, with 7 bases fitting TRBD2. The V gene's germline CDR1 is MNHNY and CDR2 SVGAGI (reference sequence). The J segment lost 13 bases and the V segment lost 7 bases, leaving 12 bases of the junction unmatched. There are 12 residues in the CDR3. This CDR3 is CASMVGGGPPYF. The CDR3 nucleotides are TGTGCCAGCATGGTCGGGGGAGGGCCTCCGTACTTC.

In its sample, this clonotype was seen many times. The chain carries TRBV19 and TRBJ2-7; the match to TRBD2 covers 12 bases. V lost 3 bases and J lost 3; bases outside the gene matches: 9. The germline CDR1 and CDR2 sequences are LNHDA and SQIVND (reference sequence). This CDR3 contains 17 residues. The CDR3 sequence: CASSIGVRTSGIYEQYF. DNA for the CDR3: TGTGCCAGTAGTATTGGTGTCAGGACTAGCGGGATCTACGAGCAGTACTTC.

This clonotype was counted ten times or more. The chain uses TRBV7-8 and TRBJ2-7; 7 bases line up with TRBD2. This CDR3 contains 14 residues. Trimming took 6 bases from V and 3 from J; bases not matched to a gene: 8. CDR1 is SGHVS and CDR2 is FQNEAQ in the germline V gene. The CDR3 reads CASRPREANYEQYF. CDR3 DNA: TGTGCCAGCAGGCCCCGGGAGGCCAACTACGAGCAGTACTTC.

A word on this clonotype: This may be a read error, as it is one base from a much larger clone. V and J are TRBV5-1 and TRBJ2-3; tentatively, D is TRBD1 (5 bases). The V end was cut by 2 bases, the J end by 4 bases, with 11 bases between. This CDR3 is 14 amino acids long. Looked up from germline, CDR1 is SGHRS and CDR2 is YFSETQ. In nucleotides, the CDR3 is TGCGCCAGCAGCTTTGGGGCAGCCCCAGATACGCAGTATTTT. Protein sequence: CASSFGAAPDTQYF.

In this sample, this clonotype turned up many times. The CDR3 region is CASTSTGRGTGELFF. The CDR3 region has the DNA TGTGCCAGCACCTCGACAGGCAGGGGCACCGGGGAGCTGTTTTTT. The chain couples TRBV7-9 to TRBJ2-2; possibly TRBD1 for D (6 bases). The V gene's germline CDR1 is SEHNR and CDR2 FQNEAQ (reference sequence). Trimming took 7 bases from V and 4 from J, leaving 16 bases between them. The CDR3 loop spans 15 amino acids.

This clonotype was observed a few times. This chain links TRBV30 with TRBJ2-3; TRBD1 agrees at 10 bases. Looked up from germline, CDR1 is GTSNPN and CDR2 is SVGIG (reference sequence). This CDR3 contains 14 residues. The V segment lost 0 bases and the J segment 4 bases; nucleotides outside the gene matches: 1. The CDR3 spells CAWSVGQGADTQYF. The CDR3 DNA follows: TGTGCCTGGAGTGTAGGACAGGGGGCAGATACGCAGTATTTT.

The chain carries TRBV20-1 and TRBJ1-5; 7 nucleotides match TRBD1. Trimming took 6 bases from V and 3 from J; bases not matched to a gene: 8. This CDR3 contains 14 residues. Germline CDR1 reads DFQATT; CDR2 reads SNEGSKA (reference sequence). The CDR3 DNA sequence: TGCAGTGCCACTAGAGGGGGCATCAATCAGCCCCAGCATTTT. Encoded protein: CSATRGGINQPQHF.

Note on this clonotype: A clone one base away is much larger, so this may be a read error. V and J are TRBV4-2 and TRBJ2-2; weak D call: TRBD1 (6 bases). The CDR3 length is 17 residues. Per germline, CDR1 LGHNA and CDR2 YNFKEQ. The CDR3 DNA reads TGTGCCAGCAGCCAAGATCCACCTGGACAGATCACCGGGGAGCCGTTTTTT. Translated: CASSQDPPGQITGEPFF.

The V call is TRBV4-1, the J call TRBJ2-4; D unclear. This CDR3 has 15 residues. The ends were cut back, 1 base at V and 0 bases at J, with 7 bases in the middle. Germline V gene data show CDR1 as MGHRA and CDR2 as YSYEKL. Written as DNA, the CDR3 is TGCGCCAGCAGCCAAGTTGGGGTAGCCAAAAACATTCAGTACTTC. This gives the protein CASSQVGVAKNIQYF.

The chain couples TRBV10-3 to TRBJ2-1; 7 bases are shared with TRBD2. Losses at the gene ends were 8 bases for V and 0 bases for J; bases not matched to a gene: 10. Looked up from germline, CDR1 is ENHRY and CDR2 is SYGVKD. The CDR3 is 16 residues long. The CDR3 loop is CAIQSSGPSSYNEQFF. The CDR3 bases are TGTGCCATCCAGAGTAGCGGGCCTAGCTCCTACAATGAGCAGTTCTTC.

This clonotype was detected ten times or more. Here the CDR3 reads CASSDPFQETQYF. CDR3 sequence (DNA): TGTGCCAGCAGCGACCCCTTCCAAGAGACCCAGTACTTC. The chain uses TRBV9 and TRBJ2-5, with D hard to call. The CDR3 consists of 13 residues. The ends were cut back, 3 bases at V and 1 base at J, with 7 bases in the middle. Germline CDR1 and CDR2: SGDLS and YYNGEE.

This clonotype has a count of ten or more. The chain links TRBV10-3 to TRBJ2-7; either TRBD1 or TRBD2 may fit D (6 bases each). The CDR3 is 15 residues long. Germline V gene data show CDR1 as ENHRY and CDR2 as SYGVKD. V was shortened by 6 bases and J by 4 bases, with 19 bases between the two germline ends. The DNA of the CDR3 is TGTGCCATCAGGCCCGACACCGGGGGCTCTTACGAGCAGTACTTC. Translation: CAIRPDTGGSYEQYF.

This clonotype was seen repeatedly, ten times or more. The chain carries TRBV6-6 and TRBJ2-7; D is perhaps TRBD2 (7 bases). The V gene lost 5 bases and the J gene lost 6 bases, with 20 bases spanning the gap. Germline V gene lookup returns CDR1 MNHNY and CDR2 SVGAGI (reference sequence). The CDR3 sequence is 15 residues long. CDR3 DNA: TGTGCCAGCAGTGTCGCGGGGGCTGATGTCGGCGAGCAGTACTTC. The encoded protein is CASSVAGADVGEQYF.